This T cell receptor beta chain came from a study of blood T cell repertoires in COVID-19. The length of the CDR3 is 13 residues. Per the germline V gene, CDR1 is SGHTA and CDR2 is FQGNSA. Trimming removed 5 bases from V and 5 bases from J, with 10 bases in between. The assay was immunoSEQ multiplex PCR, and TCRdb's table has in-frame clones only and misses some. Among over 250,000 clones listed, about 87% were seen once. Resolution of symptoms, clearance, or two negative PCRs was present in recovered Cohort 3 donors. This clonotype originated in a woman between 18 and 30 years old who had recovered from COVID-19. The rearrangement links TRBV7-2 to TRBJ1-5, with TRBD1 as a possible D gene (5 bases). The sample taken for sequencing was PBMCs or T cells enriched from blood (not recorded which). This CDR3 reads CASSLGGDQPQHF. The DNA for the CDR3 is TGTGCCAGCAGCCTGGGGGGGGATCAGCCCCAGCATTTT.